This T cell receptor beta chain emerged from a study of response to subunit inactivated influenza vaccine. TCRdb independently ran MiXCR on the RT-PCR reads; one entry per CDR3 protein. The data contain roughly 780,000 distinct CDR3 sequences, 18% of them singletons. Comments on this clonotype: The target antigen is unknown.

This CDR3 spans 15 amino acids. Germline CDR1 and CDR2: LGHNA and YSLEER. The trim removed 5 bases at V and 5 bases at J, leaving 7 bases unmatched. Study-level results: Few additional T cells are recruited per seasonal influenza vaccination, authors suggested.

This rearrangement joins TRBV4-3 to TRBJ2-5, with 11 bases aligning to TRBD2. Specimen: PBMCs from blood, collected 5 to 6 days after vaccination. This TCR was recovered from a man in his forties or fifties who received an inactivated influenza vaccine. The CDR3 DNA sequence: TGCGCCAGCAGCACCCGACTAGCGGGGACCGAGACCCAGTACTTC. It codes for CASSTRLAGTETQYF.